The T cell receptor (beta chain) under discussion was sequenced for a study of shared clonotypes between healthy human individuals. Sequencing used immunoSEQ multiplex PCR; TCRdb keeps in-frame clones, though not all of them. The table records hundreds of thousands of clones, 92% of them present only once. Terminally differentiated effector memory CD45RA+ cells were excluded by CCR7 positive selection of CD45RO-negative cells. Sequenced sample: naive CD8+ T cells sorted from blood. This TCR came from a man between 25 and 39 years old in good health.

The CDR3 region has the DNA TGTGCCAGTAAGATAGGAGACGAGCAGTACTTC. Its translation: CASKIGDEQYF. The chain couples TRBV19 to TRBJ2-7; D remains ambiguous. CDR1 is LNHDA and CDR2 is SQIVND in the germline V gene (reference sequence). V shed 7 bases and J shed 5 bases, with 9 bases lying between them. The CDR3 is 11 residues long.